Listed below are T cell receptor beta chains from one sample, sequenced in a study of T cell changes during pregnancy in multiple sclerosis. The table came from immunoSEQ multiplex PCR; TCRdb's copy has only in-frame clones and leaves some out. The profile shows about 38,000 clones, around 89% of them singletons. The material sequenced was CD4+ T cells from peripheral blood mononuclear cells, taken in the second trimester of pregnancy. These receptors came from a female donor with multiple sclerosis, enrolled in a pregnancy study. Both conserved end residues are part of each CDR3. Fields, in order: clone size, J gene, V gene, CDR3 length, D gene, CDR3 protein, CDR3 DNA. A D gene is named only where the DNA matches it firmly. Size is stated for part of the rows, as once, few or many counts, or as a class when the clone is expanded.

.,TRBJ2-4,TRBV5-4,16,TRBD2,CASSRGLAGTKNIQYF,TGTGCCAGCAGCAGGGGACTAGCGGGGACCAAAAACATTCAGTACTTC
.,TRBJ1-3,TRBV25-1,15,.,CASSTPGVSGNTIYF,TGTGCCAGCAGTACCCCAGGCGTCTCTGGAAACACCATATATTTT
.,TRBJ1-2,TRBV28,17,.,CASSAGRADSANYGYTF,TGTGCCAGCAGCGCAGGGAGGGCCGATTCCGCCAACTATGGCTACACCTTC
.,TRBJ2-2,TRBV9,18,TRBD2,CASSVAGTSGRNTGELFF,TGTGCCAGCAGCGTAGCTGGGACTAGCGGGAGAAACACCGGGGAGCTGTTTTTT
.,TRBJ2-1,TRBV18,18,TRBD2,CASSPLRVAGGYHNEQFF,TGTGCCAGCTCACCCTTACGAGTAGCGGGAGGGTACCACAATGAGCAGTTCTTC
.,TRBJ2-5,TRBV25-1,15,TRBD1,CASSLPGTGLKTQYF,TGTGCCAGCAGCCTACCCGGGACAGGGTTGAAGACCCAGTACTTC
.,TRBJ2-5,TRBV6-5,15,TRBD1,CASSPRDRTEETQYF,TGTGCCAGCAGTCCCCGGGACAGAACCGAAGAGACCCAGTACTTC
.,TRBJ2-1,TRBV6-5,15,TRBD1,CASSLRQGTYNEQFF,TGTGCCAGCAGTCTCAGACAGGGGACGTACAATGAGCAGTTCTTC
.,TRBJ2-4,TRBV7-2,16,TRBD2,CASSLGRSGSKNIQYF,TGTGCCAGCAGCTTAGGGAGGAGCGGGAGTAAAAACATTCAGTACTTC
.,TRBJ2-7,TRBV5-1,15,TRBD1,CASSLGTARSYEQYF,TGCGCCAGCAGCCTAGGGACAGCGAGGTCCTACGAGCAGTACTTC
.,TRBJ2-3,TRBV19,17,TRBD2,CASSILVRGREGDTQYF,TGTGCCAGTAGTATACTGGTGCGCGGGAGGGAGGGAGATACGCAGTATTTT
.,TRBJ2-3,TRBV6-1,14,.,CASSPRGSTDTQYF,TGTGCCAGCAGCCCCAGGGGCAGCACAGATACGCAGTATTTT
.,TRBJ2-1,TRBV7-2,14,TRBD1,CASSLGTGYNEQFF,TGTGCCAGCAGCTTAGGGACAGGGTACAATGAGCAGTTCTTC
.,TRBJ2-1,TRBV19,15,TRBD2,CASSIRAGGPGEQFF,TGTGCCAGTAGTATCCGAGCGGGAGGGCCCGGTGAGCAGTTCTTC
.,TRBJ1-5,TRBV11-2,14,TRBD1,CASSTGQATQPQHF,TGTGCCAGCAGCACTGGACAGGCTACTCAGCCCCAGCATTTT
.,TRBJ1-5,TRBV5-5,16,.,CASSLLPGHRDQPQHF,TGTGCCAGCAGCCTTTTACCGGGACATAGGGATCAGCCCCAGCATTTT
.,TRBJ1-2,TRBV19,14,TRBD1,CASRGQGSNYGYTF,TGTGCCAGTAGAGGACAGGGATCTAACTATGGCTACACCTTC
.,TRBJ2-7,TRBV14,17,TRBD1,CASSQIIPGQGSYEQYF,TGTGCCAGCAGCCAAATAATCCCGGGACAGGGATCCTACGAGCAGTACTTC
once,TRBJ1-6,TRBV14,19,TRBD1,CASSQDRRKNGSYNSPLHF,TGTGCCAGCAGCCAGGACAGGAGGAAAAACGGCTCCTATAATTCACCCCTCCACTTT
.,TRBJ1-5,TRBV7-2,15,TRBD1,CASSPEDRANQPQHF,TGTGCCAGCAGCCCCGAGGACAGGGCTAATCAGCCCCAGCATTTT
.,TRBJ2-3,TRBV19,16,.,CASSRPLGSSTDTQYF,TGTGCCAGTAGTCGACCCCTCGGGAGTAGCACAGATACGCAGTATTTT
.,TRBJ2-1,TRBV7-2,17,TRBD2,CASSLRRLAGPRNEQFF,TGTGCCAGCAGCTTGAGGCGTCTAGCGGGACCTCGGAATGAGCAGTTCTTC
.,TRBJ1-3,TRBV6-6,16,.,CASSYRDSRSGNTIYF,TGTGCCAGCAGTTACCGGGACTCACGTTCTGGAAACACCATATATTTT
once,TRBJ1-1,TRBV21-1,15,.,CASSFPVHRNTEAFF,TGTGCCAGCAGTTTTCCCGTCCATAGGAACACTGAAGCTTTCTTT
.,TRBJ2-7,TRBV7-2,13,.,CASSLDFTYEQYF,TGTGCCAGCAGCTTGGACTTTACCTACGAGCAGTACTTC
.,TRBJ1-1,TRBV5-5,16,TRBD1,CASSLQGAGLNTEAFF,TGTGCCAGCAGCTTGCAGGGGGCGGGATTGAACACTGAAGCTTTCTTT
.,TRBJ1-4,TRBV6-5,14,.,CASSYGGIAEKLFF,TGTGCCAGCAGTTACGGCGGGATCGCGGAAAAACTGTTTTTT
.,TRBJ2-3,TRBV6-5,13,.,CASSSPEVGTQYF,TGTGCCAGCAGTTCTCCGGAGGTCGGTACGCAGTATTTT
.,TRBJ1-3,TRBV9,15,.,CASSIAGTPGNTIYF,TGTGCCAGCAGCATCGCCGGGACACCTGGAAACACCATATATTTT
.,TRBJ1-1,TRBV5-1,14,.,CASSLSGMNTEAFF,TGCGCCAGCAGCTTGTCAGGTATGAACACTGAAGCTTTCTTT
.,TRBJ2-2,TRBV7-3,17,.,CASSPMGGGSNTGELFF,TGTGCCAGCAGCCCGATGGGGGGCGGGAGTAACACCGGGGAGCTGTTTTTT
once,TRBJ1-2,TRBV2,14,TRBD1,CASTTILTGDGYTF,TGTGCCAGCACAACGATCCTGACAGGGGATGGCTACACCTTC
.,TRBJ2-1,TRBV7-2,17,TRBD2,CASTLPGLAGRGNEQFF,TGTGCCAGCACCCTACCCGGACTAGCGGGTAGGGGGAATGAGCAGTTCTTC
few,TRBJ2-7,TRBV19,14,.,CASSTAGWIYEQYF,TGTGCCAGTAGTACGGCAGGGTGGATCTACGAGCAGTACTTC
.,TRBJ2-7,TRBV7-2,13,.,CASSSTGSYEQYF,TGTGCCAGCAGCTCTACGGGGTCCTACGAGCAGTACTTC
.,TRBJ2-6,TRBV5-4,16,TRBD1,CASSPGTALGANVLTF,TGTGCCAGCAGTCCCGGGACAGCTCTTGGGGCCAACGTCCTGACTTTC
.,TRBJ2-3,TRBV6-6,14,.,CASIPRTWPYTQYF,TGTGCCAGCATACCTCGGACTTGGCCTTATACGCAGTATTTT
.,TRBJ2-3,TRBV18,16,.,CASSQLRAGREDTQYF,TGTGCCAGCTCACAACTTAGGGCGGGACGGGAAGATACGCAGTATTTT
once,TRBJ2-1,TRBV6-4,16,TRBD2,CASSDTGGRGYNEQFF,TGTGCCAGCAGTGATACAGGCGGGAGGGGATACAATGAGCAGTTCTTC
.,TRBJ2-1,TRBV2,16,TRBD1,CASSPTGQGIYNEQFF,TGTGCCAGCAGTCCCACGGGACAGGGAATCTACAATGAGCAGTTCTTC
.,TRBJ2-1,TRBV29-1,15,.,CSVGSAGGSYNEQFF,TGCAGCGTTGGTTCTGCAGGGGGGTCCTACAATGAGCAGTTCTTC
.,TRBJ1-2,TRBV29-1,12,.,CSSGGARGGYTF,TGCAGCTCGGGAGGGGCAAGGGGTGGCTACACCTTC
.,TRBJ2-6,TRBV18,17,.,CASSPYGRLSGANVLTF,TGTGCCAGCTCACCATATGGCAGGCTCTCTGGGGCCAACGTCCTGACTTTC
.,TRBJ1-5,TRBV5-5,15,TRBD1,CASSLDRGLFQPQHF,TGTGCCAGCAGCTTGGACAGGGGGCTTTTTCAGCCCCAGCATTTT
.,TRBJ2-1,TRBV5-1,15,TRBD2,CASRITTSEYNEQFF,TGCGCCAGCAGGATTACGACTAGCGAGTACAATGAGCAGTTCTTC
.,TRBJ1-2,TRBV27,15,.,CASSSRGNGNYGYTF,TGTGCCAGCAGTTCTCGAGGCAACGGTAACTATGGCTACACCTTC
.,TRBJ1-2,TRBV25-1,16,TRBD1,CASSQGQGSLAYGYTF,TGTGCCAGCAGTCAGGGACAGGGTTCCCTCGCCTATGGCTACACCTTC
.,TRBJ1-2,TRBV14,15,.,CASSLSRRANYGYTF,TGTGCCAGCAGCCTATCTCGGAGGGCTAACTATGGCTACACCTTC